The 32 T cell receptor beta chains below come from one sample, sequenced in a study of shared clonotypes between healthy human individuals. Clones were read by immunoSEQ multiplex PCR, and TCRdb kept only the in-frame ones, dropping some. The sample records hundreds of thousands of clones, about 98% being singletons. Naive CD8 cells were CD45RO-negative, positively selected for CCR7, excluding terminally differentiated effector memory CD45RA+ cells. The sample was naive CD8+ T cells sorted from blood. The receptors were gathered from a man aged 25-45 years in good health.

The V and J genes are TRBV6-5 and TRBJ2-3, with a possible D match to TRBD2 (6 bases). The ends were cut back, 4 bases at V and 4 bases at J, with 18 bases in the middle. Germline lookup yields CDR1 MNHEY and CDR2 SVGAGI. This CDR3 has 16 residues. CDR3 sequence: CASSSERQWEADTQYF. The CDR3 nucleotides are TGTGCCAGCAGTTCGGAGCGACAGTGGGAGGCAGATACGCAGTATTTT.

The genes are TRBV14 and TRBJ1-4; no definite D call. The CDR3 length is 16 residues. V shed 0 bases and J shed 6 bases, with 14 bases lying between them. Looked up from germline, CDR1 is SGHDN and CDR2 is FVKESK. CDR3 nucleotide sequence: TGTGCCAGCAGCCAAGATCCACTTCCTAGGGATGAAAAACTGTTTTTT. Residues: CASSQDPLPRDEKLFF.

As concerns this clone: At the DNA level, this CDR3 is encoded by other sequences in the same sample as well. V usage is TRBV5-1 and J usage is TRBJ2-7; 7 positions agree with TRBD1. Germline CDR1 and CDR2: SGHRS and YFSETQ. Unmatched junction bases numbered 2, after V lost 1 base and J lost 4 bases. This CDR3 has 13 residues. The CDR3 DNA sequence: TGCGCCAGCAGCTTGTCAGGGGGTTACGAGCAGTACTTC. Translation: CASSLSGGYEQYF. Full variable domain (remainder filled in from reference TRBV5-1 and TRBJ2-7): KAGVTQTPRYLIKTRGQQVTLSCSPISGHRSVSWYQQTPGQGLQFLFEYFSETQRNKGNFPGRFSGRQFSNSRSEMNVSTLELGDSALYLCASSLSGGYEQYFGPGTRLTVT.

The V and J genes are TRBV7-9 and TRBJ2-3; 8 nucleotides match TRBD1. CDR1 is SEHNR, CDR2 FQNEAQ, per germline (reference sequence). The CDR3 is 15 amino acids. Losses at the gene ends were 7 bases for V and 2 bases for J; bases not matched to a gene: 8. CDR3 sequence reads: CASTGGRGPTDTQYF. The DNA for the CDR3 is TGTGCCAGCACCGGCGGCAGGGGGCCCACAGATACGCAGTATTTT. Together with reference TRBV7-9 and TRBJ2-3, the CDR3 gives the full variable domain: DTGVSQNPRHKITKRGQNVTFRCDPISEHNRLYWYRQTLGQGPEFLTYFQNEAQLEKSRLLSDRFSAERPKGSFSTLEIQRTEQGDSAMYLCASTGGRGPTDTQYFGPGTRLTVL.

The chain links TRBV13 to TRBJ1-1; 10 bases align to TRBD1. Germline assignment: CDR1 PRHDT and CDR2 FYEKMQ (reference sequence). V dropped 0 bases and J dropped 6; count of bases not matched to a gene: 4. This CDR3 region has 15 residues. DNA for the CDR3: TGTGCCAGCAGCTTAGGCCCAGGGACAGGGGCTGAAGCTTTCTTT. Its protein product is CASSLGPGTGAEAFF.

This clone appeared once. CDR3 DNA: TGTGCCAGCGCCGGGCCGTACTACGAGCAGTACTTC. Its protein product is CASAGPYYEQYF. J is TRBJ2-7 and V is TRBV2, with D unresolved. Trimming shortened V by 8 bases and J by 3 bases, and 11 bases separated the two germline ends. The CDR3 has 12 amino acids. CDR1 SNHLY and CDR2 FYNNEI come from the germline V gene.

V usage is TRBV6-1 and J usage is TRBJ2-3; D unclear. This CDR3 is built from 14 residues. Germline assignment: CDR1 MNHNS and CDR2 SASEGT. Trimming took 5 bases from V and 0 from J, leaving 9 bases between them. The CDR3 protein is CASSYDPSTDTQYF. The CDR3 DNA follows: TGTGCCAGCAGTTATGACCCCAGCACAGATACGCAGTATTTT.

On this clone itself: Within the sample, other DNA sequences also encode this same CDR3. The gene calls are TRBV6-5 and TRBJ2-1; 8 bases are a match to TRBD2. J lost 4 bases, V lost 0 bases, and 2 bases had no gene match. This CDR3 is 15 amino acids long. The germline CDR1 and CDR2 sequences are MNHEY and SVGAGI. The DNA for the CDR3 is TGTGCCAGCAGTTACTCGAGCGGGAGTTACAATGAGCAGTTCTTC. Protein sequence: CASSYSSGSYNEQFF.

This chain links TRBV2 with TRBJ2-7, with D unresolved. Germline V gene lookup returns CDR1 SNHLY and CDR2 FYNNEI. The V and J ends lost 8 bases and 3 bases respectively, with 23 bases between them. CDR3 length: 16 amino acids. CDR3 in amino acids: CASVFLVSGSNYEQYF. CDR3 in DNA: TGTGCCAGCGTTTTCTTAGTGTCCGGGTCCAACTACGAGCAGTACTTC.

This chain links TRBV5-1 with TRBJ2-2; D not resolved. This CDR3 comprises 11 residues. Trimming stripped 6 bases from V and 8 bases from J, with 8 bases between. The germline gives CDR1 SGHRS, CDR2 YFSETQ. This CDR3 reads CASTLTGELFF. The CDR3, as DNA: TGCGCCAGCACCCTAACAGGGGAGCTGTTTTTT.

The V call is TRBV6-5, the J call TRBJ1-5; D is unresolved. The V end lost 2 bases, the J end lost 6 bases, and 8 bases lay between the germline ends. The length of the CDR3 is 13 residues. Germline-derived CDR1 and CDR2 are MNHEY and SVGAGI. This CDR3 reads CASSYRAGQPQHF. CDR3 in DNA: TGTGCCAGCAGTTACAGGGCAGGTCAGCCCCAGCATTTT.

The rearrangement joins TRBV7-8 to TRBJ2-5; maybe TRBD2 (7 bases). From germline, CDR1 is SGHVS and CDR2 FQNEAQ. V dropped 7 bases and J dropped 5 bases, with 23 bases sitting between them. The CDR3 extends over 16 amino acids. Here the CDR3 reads CASTPRPQGGWETQYF. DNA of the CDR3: TGTGCCAGCACGCCGAGACCACAGGGAGGGTGGGAGACCCAGTACTTC.

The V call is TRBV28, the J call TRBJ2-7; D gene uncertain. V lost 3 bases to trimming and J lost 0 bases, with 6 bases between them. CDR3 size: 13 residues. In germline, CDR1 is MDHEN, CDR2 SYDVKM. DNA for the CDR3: TGTGCCAGCAGTTTTACGACCTCCTACGAGCAGTACTTC. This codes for CASSFTTSYEQYF.

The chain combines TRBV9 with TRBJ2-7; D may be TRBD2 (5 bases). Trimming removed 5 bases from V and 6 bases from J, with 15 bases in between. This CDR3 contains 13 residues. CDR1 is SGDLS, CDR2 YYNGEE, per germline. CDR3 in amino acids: CASSPLVTSEQYF. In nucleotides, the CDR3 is TGTGCCAGCAGTCCACTAGTGACGAGCGAGCAGTACTTC.

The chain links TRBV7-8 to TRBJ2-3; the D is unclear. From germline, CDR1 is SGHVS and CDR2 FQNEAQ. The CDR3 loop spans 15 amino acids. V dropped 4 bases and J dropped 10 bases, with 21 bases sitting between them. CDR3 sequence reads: CASSSAPRGQFAQYF. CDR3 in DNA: TGTGCCAGCAGCTCCGCTCCGAGAGGTCAATTCGCGCAGTATTTT.

For the CDR3, the DNA is TGCGCCAGCAGCCAACGGCAGGGCAATGAAAAACTGTTTTTT. Translating it yields CASSQRQGNEKLFF. This rearrangement joins TRBV4-1 to TRBJ1-4, with TRBD1 as a possible D gene (5 bases). Germline CDR1 reads MGHRA; CDR2 reads YSYEKL. This CDR3 has 14 residues. Trimming cost V 2 bases and J 5 bases, with 9 bases left between them.

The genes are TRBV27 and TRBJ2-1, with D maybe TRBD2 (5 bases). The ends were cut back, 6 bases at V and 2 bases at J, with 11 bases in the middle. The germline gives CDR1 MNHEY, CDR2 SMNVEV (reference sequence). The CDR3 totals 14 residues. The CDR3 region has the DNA TGTGCCAGCAGGCCGGGAAGGCCCTACAATGAGCAGTTCTTC. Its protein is CASRPGRPYNEQFF.

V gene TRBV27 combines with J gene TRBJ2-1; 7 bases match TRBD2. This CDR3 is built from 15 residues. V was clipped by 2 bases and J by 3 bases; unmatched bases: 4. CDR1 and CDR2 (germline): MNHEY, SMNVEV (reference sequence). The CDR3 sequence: CASSLIGLGYNEQFF. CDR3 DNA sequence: TGTGCCAGCAGTTTAATAGGACTAGGCTACAATGAGCAGTTCTTC.

The CDR3 nucleotides read TGTGCCAGCAGCTTGGGGGACGGAGGCTTAGGGGGCGAAAAACTGTTTTTT. Protein sequence: CASSLGDGGLGGEKLFF. The genes are TRBV5-4 and TRBJ1-4; 7 positions agree with TRBD1. The CDR3 sequence is 17 residues long. Germline CDR1 reads SGHNT; CDR2 reads YYREEE (reference sequence). With 0 bases clipped from V and 8 bases from J, the junction kept 13 bases outside the gene matches.

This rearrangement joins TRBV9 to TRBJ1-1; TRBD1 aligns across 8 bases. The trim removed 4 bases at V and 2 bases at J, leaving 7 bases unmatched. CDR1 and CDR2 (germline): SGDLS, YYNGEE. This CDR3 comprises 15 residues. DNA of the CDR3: TGTGCCAGCAGCTCGGACAGGGATACAAACACTGAAGCTTTCTTT. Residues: CASSSDRDTNTEAFF.

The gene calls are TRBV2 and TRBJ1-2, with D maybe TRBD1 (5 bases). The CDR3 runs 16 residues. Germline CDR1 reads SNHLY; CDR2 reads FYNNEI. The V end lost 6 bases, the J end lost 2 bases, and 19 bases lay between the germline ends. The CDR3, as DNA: TGTGCCAGCAGCGCCTTGGCTGTGAGGGGAAACTATGGCTACACCTTC. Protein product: CASSALAVRGNYGYTF.

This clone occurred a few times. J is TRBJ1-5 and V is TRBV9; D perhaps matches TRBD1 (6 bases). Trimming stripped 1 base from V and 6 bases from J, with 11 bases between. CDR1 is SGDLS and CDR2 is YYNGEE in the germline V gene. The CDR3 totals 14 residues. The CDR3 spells CASSVSGASQPQHF. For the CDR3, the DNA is TGTGCCAGCAGCGTATCAGGGGCCAGTCAGCCCCAGCATTTT.

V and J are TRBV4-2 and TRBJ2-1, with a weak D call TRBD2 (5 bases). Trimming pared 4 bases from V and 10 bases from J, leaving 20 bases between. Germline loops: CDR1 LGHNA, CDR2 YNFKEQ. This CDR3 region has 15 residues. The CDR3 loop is CASSPRGNSLGEQFF. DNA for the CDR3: TGTGCCAGCAGCCCACGGGGAAATAGCTTAGGGGAGCAGTTCTTC.

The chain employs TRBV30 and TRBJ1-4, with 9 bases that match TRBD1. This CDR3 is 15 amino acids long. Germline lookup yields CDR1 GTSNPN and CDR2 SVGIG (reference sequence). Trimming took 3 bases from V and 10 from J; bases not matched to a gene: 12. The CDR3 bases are TGTGCCTGGAGCGAACCCGGGACAGGGATACTAAAACTGTTTTTT. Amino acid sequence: CAWSEPGTGILKLFF.

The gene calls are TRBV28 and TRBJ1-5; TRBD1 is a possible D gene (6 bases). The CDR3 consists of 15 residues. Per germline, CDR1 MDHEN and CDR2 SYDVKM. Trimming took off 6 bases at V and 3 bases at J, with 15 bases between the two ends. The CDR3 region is CASRLPGTHNQPQHF. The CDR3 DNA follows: TGTGCCAGCAGGCTTCCCGGGACACACAATCAGCCCCAGCATTTT. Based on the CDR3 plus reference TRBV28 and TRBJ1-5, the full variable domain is DVKVTQSSRYLVKRTGEKVFLECVQDMDHENMFWYRQDPGLGLRLIYFSYDVKMKEKGDIPEGYSVSREKKERFSLILESASTNQTSMYLCASRLPGTHNQPQHFGDGTRLSIL.

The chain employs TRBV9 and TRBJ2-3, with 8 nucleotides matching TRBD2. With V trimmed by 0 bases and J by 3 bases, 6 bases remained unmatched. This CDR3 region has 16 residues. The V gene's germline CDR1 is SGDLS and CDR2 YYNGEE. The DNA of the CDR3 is TGTGCCAGCAGCGTAGAGAGCGGGAGAGCAACAGATACGCAGTATTTT. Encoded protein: CASSVESGRATDTQYF.

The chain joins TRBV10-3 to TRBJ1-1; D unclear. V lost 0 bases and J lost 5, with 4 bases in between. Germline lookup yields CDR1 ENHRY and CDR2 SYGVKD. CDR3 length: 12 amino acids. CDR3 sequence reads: CAISESETEAFF. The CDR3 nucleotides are TGTGCCATCAGTGAGTCCGAAACTGAAGCTTTCTTT.

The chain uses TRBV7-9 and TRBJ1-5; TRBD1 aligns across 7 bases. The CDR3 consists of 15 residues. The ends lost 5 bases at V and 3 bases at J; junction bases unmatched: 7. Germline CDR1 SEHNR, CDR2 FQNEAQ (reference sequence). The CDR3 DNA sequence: TGTGCCAGCAGCCCTGCTGACAGGGTCAATCAGCCCCAGCATTTT. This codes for CASSPADRVNQPQHF.

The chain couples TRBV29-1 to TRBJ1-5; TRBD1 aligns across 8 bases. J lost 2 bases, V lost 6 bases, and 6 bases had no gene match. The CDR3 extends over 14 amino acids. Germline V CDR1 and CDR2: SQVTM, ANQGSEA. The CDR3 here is CSVSGGSGNQPQHF. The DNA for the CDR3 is TGCAGCGTCTCAGGGGGCTCGGGCAATCAGCCCCAGCATTTT.

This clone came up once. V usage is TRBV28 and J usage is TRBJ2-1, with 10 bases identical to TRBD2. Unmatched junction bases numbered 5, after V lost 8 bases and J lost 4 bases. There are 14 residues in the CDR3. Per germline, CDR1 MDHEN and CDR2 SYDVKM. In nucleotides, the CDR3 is TGTGCCAGCTCAGTGACTAGCGGGTACAATGAGCAGTTCTTC. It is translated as CASSVTSGYNEQFF.

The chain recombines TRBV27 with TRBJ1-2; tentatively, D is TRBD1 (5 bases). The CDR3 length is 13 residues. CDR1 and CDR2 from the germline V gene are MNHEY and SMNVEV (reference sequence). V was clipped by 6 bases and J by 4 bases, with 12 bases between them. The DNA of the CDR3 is TGTGCCAGCAGCTGGGACGGCTTCTATGGCTACACCTTC. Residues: CASSWDGFYGYTF.

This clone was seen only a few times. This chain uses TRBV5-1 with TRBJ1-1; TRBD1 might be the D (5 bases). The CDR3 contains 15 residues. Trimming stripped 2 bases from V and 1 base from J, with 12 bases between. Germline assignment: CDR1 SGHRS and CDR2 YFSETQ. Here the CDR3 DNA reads TGCGCCAGCAGCTTTAGGGGCAGGACGAACACTGAAGCTTTCTTT. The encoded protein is CASSFRGRTNTEAFF. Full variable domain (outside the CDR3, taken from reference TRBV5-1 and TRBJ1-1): KAGVTQTPRYLIKTRGQQVTLSCSPISGHRSVSWYQQTPGQGLQFLFEYFSETQRNKGNFPGRFSGRQFSNSRSEMNVSTLELGDSALYLCASSFRGRTNTEAFFGQGTRLTVV.